This T cell receptor (beta chain) was sequenced for a study of blood T cell repertoires in COVID-19. Study-wide context: Samples of COVID-19 (acute and convalescent) were obtained from the United States, Italy and Spain. T cells, B-cell-depleted T cells, or PBMCs supplied cDNA or gDNA.

Authors' methods: Researchers report that nucleated cell counts were estimated from reference gene primer amplification. The protocol was immunoSEQ multiplex PCR, while the TCRdb copy is restricted to in-frame clones and leaves out a portion. V and J calls and clone size are as listed in that table; D and trimming were resolved from the DNA. The sample gives approximately 97,000 clones, 70% to 90% of which show up once; 15% to 20% is in the top ten. CDR3 length: 16 residues. Germline assignment: CDR1 MNHNS and CDR2 SASEGT. The V and J ends lost 3 bases and 8 bases respectively, with 19 bases between them.

The chain is built from TRBV6-1 and TRBJ1-4; tentative D call: TRBD1 (6 bases). This receptor was identified in a human donor in a cohort sampled during active COVID-19. The sequenced material came from peripheral blood. DNA for the CDR3: TGTGCCAGCAGTGACCCGCTGGGACACGGGTCGGAAAAACTGTTTTTT. Protein: CASSDPLGHGSEKLFF.